A single sample gave rise to the 30 T cell receptor beta chains below, sequenced in a study of cytomegalovirus exposure and HLA in healthy donors. PCR amplification relied on 60 Vbeta primers (plus 13 Jbeta primers). Clones were sequenced by immunoSEQ multiplex PCR, and TCRdb holds only the in-frame ones, with some missing. The table records approximately 150,000 clones, 76% of them present only once. Sample: PBMCs. The receptors were gathered from a male donor in good health and CMV-seronegative.

The genes are TRBV5-1 and TRBJ1-4; possibly TRBD1 for D (6 bases). The germline CDR1 and CDR2 sequences are SGHRS and YFSETQ. This CDR3 contains 14 residues. Trimming took 4 bases from V and 10 from J, leaving 17 bases between them. CDR3: CASSQTQGDGKLFF. Written as DNA, the CDR3 is TGCGCCAGCAGCCAAACACAGGGCGACGGAAAACTGTTTTTT.

The chain joins TRBV30 to TRBJ1-4; a possible D gene is TRBD1 (5 bases). CDR3 length: 18 residues. Looked up from germline, CDR1 is GTSNPN and CDR2 is SVGIG (reference sequence). Between the trimmed V and J ends, which lost 2 bases and 0 bases, there was a span of 19 bases. Here the CDR3 reads CAWSLDRLKTTTNEKLFF. DNA for the CDR3: TGTGCCTGGAGTTTAGACAGACTTAAAACGACAACTAATGAAAAACTGTTTTTT.

The V and J genes are TRBV5-4 and TRBJ2-7; 9 bases match TRBD2. Germline V gives CDR1 SGHNT, CDR2 YYREEE (reference sequence). Losses at the gene ends were 0 bases for V and 4 bases for J; bases not matched to a gene: 5. The CDR3 extends over 15 amino acids. CDR3 coding DNA: TGTGCCAGCAGCTTGGTTCCTAGCGGGACTTACGAGCAGTACTTC. It yields the protein CASSLVPSGTYEQYF.

The rearrangement links TRBV19 to TRBJ2-1; maybe TRBD2 (6 bases). CDR1 is LNHDA and CDR2 is SQIVND in the germline V gene (reference sequence). CDR3 size: 15 residues. Trimming took 4 bases from V and 0 from J, leaving 10 bases between them. The CDR3, as DNA: TGTGCCAGTAGTAGCCCCGGGAGCTCCTACAATGAGCAGTTCTTC. It encodes CASSSPGSSYNEQFF. The full variable domain, completed using reference TRBV19 and TRBJ2-1, is DGGITQSPKYLFRKEGQNVTLSCEQNLNHDAMYWYRQDPGQGLRLIYYSQIVNDFQKGDIAEGYSVSREKKESFPLTVTSAQKNPTAFYLCASSSPGSSYNEQFFGPGTRLTVL.

This clone was observed once. This sequence joins TRBV7-2 and TRBJ2-1; TRBD2 matches 10 bases. The germline gives CDR1 SGHTA, CDR2 FQGNSA. Germline trimming cut 4 bases from V and 0 bases from J; bases unmatched to any gene: 3. CDR3 length equals 16 residues. The CDR3: CASSSGLAVSYNEQFF. The DNA of the CDR3 is TGTGCCAGCAGCTCAGGACTAGCGGTCTCCTACAATGAGCAGTTCTTC.

The chain uses TRBV7-2 and TRBJ1-1; possible D gene TRBD1, 5 bases. The ends were cut back, 5 bases at V and 5 bases at J, with 12 bases in the middle. Looked up from germline, CDR1 is SGHTA and CDR2 is FQGNSA. This CDR3 region has 13 residues. CDR3 residues: CASSLRQGTEAFF. CDR3 DNA: TGTGCCAGCAGCCTCAGGCAGGGAACTGAAGCTTTCTTT.

The V call is TRBV28, the J call TRBJ1-2; D not certain. This CDR3 has 14 amino acids. The germline gives CDR1 MDHEN, CDR2 SYDVKM. Trimming removed 1 base from V and 3 bases from J, with 9 bases in between. The CDR3 region has the DNA TGTGCCAGCAGTTTATTAAAATCCGACTATGGCTACACCTTC. Translation gives CASSLLKSDYGYTF.

This clone was recorded a few times. V and J are TRBV4-1 and TRBJ2-7, with 7 bases aligning to TRBD1. Germline trimming cut 3 bases from V and 0 bases from J; bases unmatched to any gene: 8. CDR1 and CDR2 (germline): MGHRA, YSYEKL. CDR3 size: 16 residues. CDR3 DNA: TGCGCCAGCAGCCACGAACACCGGGACAGCTCCTACGAGCAGTACTTC. Encoded protein: CASSHEHRDSSYEQYF.

The chain employs TRBV27 and TRBJ2-2, with a tentative D call TRBD1 (6 bases). Germline lookup yields CDR1 MNHEY and CDR2 SMNVEV (reference sequence). V dropped 0 bases and J dropped 10 bases, with 18 bases sitting between them. The CDR3 covers 16 residues. The CDR3: CASSLSRTAFRQELFF. CDR3 DNA sequence: TGTGCCAGCAGTTTATCGCGGACAGCCTTCAGACAGGAGCTGTTTTTT.

The rearrangement links TRBV5-1 to TRBJ2-2; TRBD1 matches 10 bases. CDR1 SGHRS and CDR2 YFSETQ come from the germline V gene. This CDR3 contains 16 residues. Trimming removed 2 bases from V and 1 base from J; junction bases left unmatched: 2. The CDR3 DNA reads TGCGCCAGCAGCTTTTGGACAGGGGGGAACACCGGGGAGCTGTTTTTT. This gives the protein CASSFWTGGNTGELFF.

This chain joins TRBV7-9 and TRBJ2-5; D perhaps matches TRBD2 (5 bases). Germline V CDR1 and CDR2: SEHNR, FQNEAQ (reference sequence). The CDR3 spans 18 residues. The V and J ends lost 5 bases and 6 bases respectively, with 28 bases between them. The CDR3 DNA sequence: TGTGCCAGCAGCCCCCATCCGAGGGAAGAGGGTTTCACAAAGACCCAGTACTTC. Translating gives CASSPHPREEGFTKTQYF.

J is TRBJ1-5 and V is TRBV19; no clear D. The V gene lost 5 bases and the J gene lost 6 bases, with 20 bases spanning the gap. CDR3 length equals 16 residues. CDR1 and CDR2 (germline): LNHDA, SQIVND (reference sequence). This CDR3 is CASSGVYVGGSQPQHF. CDR3 DNA sequence: TGTGCCAGTAGTGGGGTTTATGTGGGAGGTAGTCAGCCCCAGCATTTT.

CDR3 in amino acids: CASSAGQGNSPLHF. As DNA, the CDR3 is TGTGCCAGCAGTGCGGGACAGGGGAATTCACCCCTCCACTTT. The chain employs TRBV27 and TRBJ1-6, with 10 nucleotides matching TRBD1. The CDR3 contains 14 residues. Germline-derived CDR1 and CDR2 are MNHEY and SMNVEV (reference sequence). The V and J ends lost 5 bases and 7 bases, in that order; junction bases with no gene match: 2.

The V gene is TRBV6-1, the J gene TRBJ1-4; D is perhaps TRBD1 (5 bases). CDR1 is MNHNS and CDR2 is SASEGT in the germline V gene. V was pared by 6 bases and J by 8 bases, with 10 bases between. The CDR3 runs to 12 residues. The CDR3 DNA follows: TGTGCCAGCAGACTCGGGGGGGAAAAACTGTTTTTT. Encoded protein: CASRLGGEKLFF.

The chain uses TRBV9 and TRBJ2-5; 9 nucleotides agree with TRBD2. The CDR3 loop spans 15 amino acids. Germline V gene sequence: CDR1 SGDLS, CDR2 YYNGEE. V gave up 0 bases and J gave up 5 bases; unmatched junction bases: 5. The DNA of the CDR3 is TGTGCCAGCAGCGTAGCGGGACTAGCAGTGGAGACCCAGTACTTC. Translated, it gives CASSVAGLAVETQYF.

This clone has ten or more counts. Other DNA sequences in this sample translate to the same CDR3. The DNA for the CDR3 is TGTGCCAGCAGCGTCCAGGGGAACACCGGGGAGCTGTTTTTT. Amino acids: CASSVQGNTGELFF. The chain combines TRBV9 with TRBJ2-2; a weak D match, TRBD1 (5 bases). In germline, CDR1 is SGDLS, CDR2 YYNGEE. The germline V and J ends were trimmed by 2 bases and 1 base, with 6 bases remaining between them. The CDR3 sequence is 14 residues long.

This rearrangement joins TRBV5-4 to TRBJ1-1; no firm D call. In germline, CDR1 is SGHNT, CDR2 YYREEE (reference sequence). There are 14 residues in the CDR3. Trimming cost V 7 bases and J 4 bases, with 17 bases left between them. CDR3 in DNA: TGTGCCAGCGCCAAGGCCCAGGCGCCCACTGAAGCTTTCTTT. Translated: CASAKAQAPTEAFF.

The chain uses TRBV30 and TRBJ2-2; 9 bases are shared with TRBD1. Germline V gene lookup returns CDR1 GTSNPN and CDR2 SVGIG (reference sequence). V trimming: 3 bases; J trimming: 6 bases; junction bases outside the gene matches: 11. CDR3 length: 16 amino acids. CDR3 sequence reads: CAWRDAGTGWSGELFF. The CDR3 DNA reads as TGTGCCTGGAGAGACGCCGGGACAGGGTGGTCCGGGGAGCTGTTTTTT.

CDR3 residues: CASSLGTGGTYGYTF. The CDR3 bases are TGCGCCAGCAGCTTGGGGACAGGGGGCACTTACGGCTACACCTTC. The V and J genes are TRBV5-1 and TRBJ1-2, with TRBD1 matching 11 bases. This CDR3 region has 15 residues. The J segment lost 8 bases and the V segment lost 0 bases, leaving 6 bases of the junction unmatched. Germline CDR1 and CDR2: SGHRS and YFSETQ.

This clone was found once. This chain uses TRBV7-9 with TRBJ2-2; D is unclear. The CDR3 is 14 amino acids. The V and J ends lost 3 bases and 0 bases respectively, with 5 bases between them. The germline gives CDR1 SEHNR, CDR2 FQNEAQ (reference sequence). DNA for the CDR3: TGTGCCAGCAGCTTGTCATCGAACACCGGGGAGCTGTTTTTT. Translated: CASSLSSNTGELFF.

CDR3 bases: TGTGCCTGGAGTGTTGCAGGTGCGAGTTCACCCCAGCATTTT. It encodes CAWSVAGASSPQHF. The chain recombines TRBV30 with TRBJ1-5, with no clear D. V lost 0 bases and J 10 bases, leaving 16 bases between the germline ends. Germline V gene sequence: CDR1 GTSNPN, CDR2 SVGIG (reference sequence). This CDR3 has 14 residues. Combining the CDR3 with reference TRBV30 and TRBJ1-5 gives the whole variable domain SQTIHQWPATLVQPVGSPLSLECTVEGTSNPNLYWYRQAAGRGLQLLFYSVGIGQISSEVPQNLSASRPQDRQFILSSKKLLLSDSGFYLCAWSVAGASSPQHFGDGTRLSIL.

The rearrangement uses TRBV6-5 and TRBJ1-2; the D gene is possibly TRBD1 (6 bases). The germline CDR1 and CDR2 sequences are MNHEY and SVGAGI. Trimming shortened V by 0 bases and J by 6 bases, and 8 bases separated the two germline ends. This CDR3 is 13 amino acids long. The CDR3 DNA reads as TGTGCCAGCAGTTACTCGGCAGGGGATGGCTACACCTTC. Translation gives CASSYSAGDGYTF.

The CDR3, as DNA: TGTGCCAGCAGTGGGACAGGGCGGGTTCAGCCCCAGCATTTT. This translates into CASSGTGRVQPQHF. The genes are TRBV2 and TRBJ1-5, with 8 positions matching TRBD1. Trimming removed 4 bases from V and 6 bases from J; junction bases left unmatched: 5. This CDR3 is 14 amino acids long. Germline V gene lookup returns CDR1 SNHLY and CDR2 FYNNEI.

The rearrangement links TRBV7-2 to TRBJ2-7; perhaps TRBD1 as D (5 bases). CDR3 length: 13 residues. Trimming took off 5 bases at V and 3 bases at J, with 11 bases between the two ends. In germline, CDR1 is SGHTA, CDR2 FQGNSA. CDR3 sequence: CASSVDSIYEQYF. The CDR3 DNA reads TGTGCCAGCAGCGTTGACAGCATCTACGAGCAGTACTTC.

This chain joins TRBV14 and TRBJ2-2, with 12 bases aligning to TRBD2. CDR1 and CDR2 from the germline V gene are SGHDN and FVKESK. The CDR3 runs to 16 residues. J lost 5 bases, V lost 1 base, and 2 bases had no gene match. CDR3 coding DNA: TGTGCCAGCAGCCAAGTGCTAGCGGGGGGGACCGGGGAGCTGTTTTTT. The encoded protein is CASSQVLAGGTGELFF.

The chain employs TRBV7-6 and TRBJ2-3, with 11 bases identical to TRBD2. This CDR3 has 16 amino acids. V shed 3 bases and J 2 bases; nucleotides not matched to a gene: 4. Germline lookup yields CDR1 SGHVS and CDR2 FNYEAQ. CDR3 nucleotides: TGTGCCAGCAGCTTCGTAGCGGGGGGGATCACAGATACGCAGTATTTT. The encoded protein is CASSFVAGGITDTQYF.

This clone appeared a few times. V gene TRBV29-1 combines with J gene TRBJ2-1, with D perhaps TRBD2 (6 bases). Trimming removed 0 bases at V and 4 bases at J, with 13 bases between. The CDR3 has 15 residues. Germline V gives CDR1 SQVTM, CDR2 ANQGSEA. The CDR3 DNA reads TGCAGCGTTGAAGAGGCCGGGGGTAGTTACAATGAGCAGTTCTTC. Its protein product is CSVEEAGGSYNEQFF.

The chain carries TRBV6-6 and TRBJ2-7; 10 bases fit TRBD1. The CDR3 contains 12 residues. CDR1 and CDR2 (germline): MNHNY, SVGAGI (reference sequence). Germline trimming cut 4 bases from V and 8 bases from J; bases unmatched to any gene: 2. In DNA, the CDR3 is TGTGCCAGCAGTTCGACAGGGGGCCAGCAGTACTTC. This sequence encodes CASSSTGGQQYF.

The rearrangement uses TRBV27 and TRBJ2-1, with 13 bases aligning to TRBD2. Looked up from germline, CDR1 is MNHEY and CDR2 is SMNVEV (reference sequence). The CDR3 runs 17 residues. The J segment lost 4 bases and the V segment lost 4 bases, leaving 7 bases of the junction unmatched. CDR3 bases: TGTGCCAGCAGTTCCCTGACTAGCGGGGGGACTTACAATGAGCAGTTCTTC. This gives the protein CASSSLTSGGTYNEQFF.

The chain uses TRBV28 and TRBJ2-2; D is unclear. The CDR3 covers 13 residues. V was trimmed by 3 bases and J by 2 bases, leaving 4 bases between them. The germline gives CDR1 MDHEN, CDR2 SYDVKM. The CDR3 nucleotides are TGTGCCAGCAGTTTCCCTAACACCGGGGAGCTGTTTTTT. Amino acid sequence: CASSFPNTGELFF.